These 10 T cell receptor beta chains originate from one sample sequenced in a study of T cell repertoires in cytomegalovirus infection (dated by TCRdb to between 2018 and 2021). Antigens for these TCRs are unknown. Sample treatment or condition, as interpreted from the label and publication: in vitro stimulation with specific CMV peptide epitopes to enrich CMV-specific T cells. Reads for this sample came from an Illumina HiSeq 1500. In-frame beta chains were kept once TCRdb had trimmed the public reads at Q25 with fastp and called clones with MiXCR. Identical CDR3 proteins give one entry, which carries the most common genes and DNA. The sample table lists roughly 280,000 distinct CDR3 sequences, roughly a fifth of them with a count of one. In total, the top ten clones hold roughly a fifth of the sample. Material: cultured PBMCs, obtained from culture after CMV antigen stimulation. The source of these receptors is a human donor in good health (CMV status not recorded). Some clones in this sample may be carry-over from other donors' samples.

The sample holds many counts of this clonotype. The V gene is TRBV7-2, the J gene TRBJ2-5, with 9 bases lining up with TRBD2. With 5 bases clipped from V and 0 bases from J, the junction kept 13 bases outside the gene matches. There are 18 residues in the CDR3. Germline loops: CDR1 SGHTA, CDR2 FQGNSA. CDR3: CASSPVSSGDPYQETQYF. DNA for the CDR3: TGTGCCAGCAGCCCAGTTTCTAGCGGGGACCCGTACCAAGAGACCCAGTACTTC.

This clonotype turned up a few times. The V call is TRBV6-2 or TRBV6-3, the J call TRBJ1-1, with D possibly TRBD1 on 5 matching bases. The V gene lost 4 bases and the J gene lost 3 bases, with 9 bases spanning the gap. Germline V gene sequence: CDR1 MNHEY, CDR2 SVGEGT. The CDR3 is made up of 13 amino acids. DNA of the CDR3: TGTGCCAGCAGTTGGGACTACTACACTGAAGCTTTCTTT. Its protein product is CASSWDYYTEAFF.

This clonotype was counted a few times. V and J are TRBV7-8 and TRBJ1-6; D may be TRBD1 (5 bases). CDR1 and CDR2 (germline): SGHVS, FQNEAQ. The CDR3 totals 19 residues. V was pared by 2 bases and J by 5 bases, with 22 bases between. CDR3 sequence reads: CASSLIGQPGTFDNSPLHF. CDR3 nucleotides: TGTGCCAGCAGCTTAATCGGGCAACCCGGGACGTTCGATAATTCACCCCTCCACTTT.

The CDR3 sequence: CSAPAHVGNTEAFF. DNA of the CDR3: TGCAGTGCTCCCGCGCATGTTGGGAACACTGAAGCTTTCTTT. This sequence joins TRBV20-1 and TRBJ1-1, with D unclear. Germline assignment: CDR1 DFQATT and CDR2 SNEGSKA (reference sequence). Trimming took off 5 bases at V and 1 base at J, with 14 bases between the two ends. The CDR3 covers 14 residues.

This sequence joins TRBV20-1 and TRBJ1-1; tentative D call: TRBD1 (6 bases). CDR3 length: 12 amino acids. Per the germline V gene, CDR1 is DFQATT and CDR2 is SNEGSKA (reference sequence). Trimming left V 6 bases short and J 5 bases short, with 13 bases between. Here the CDR3 DNA reads TGCAGTGCCCCTAAGGGGGGTACTGAAGCTTTCTTT. Protein: CSAPKGGTEAFF.

This chain uses TRBV29-1 with TRBJ2-3; 7 nucleotides agree with TRBD2. Germline values: CDR1 SQVTM, CDR2 ANQGSEA. V was clipped by 3 bases and J by 5 bases; unmatched bases: 5. There are 13 residues in the CDR3. As DNA, the CDR3 is TGCAGCGTTGATGGGGCTAGCGGAGATACGCAGTATTTT. This codes for CSVDGASGDTQYF.

Only a few counts were recorded for this clonotype. The V gene is TRBV10-3, the J gene TRBJ2-7; maybe TRBD1 (6 bases). Per germline, CDR1 ENHRY and CDR2 SYGVKD. Trimming removed 11 bases at V and 1 base at J, with 15 bases between. This CDR3 region has 13 residues. As DNA, the CDR3 is TGTGCCGCCCAGTCAGGGGAGTCCTACGAGCAGTACTTC. Its protein product is CAAQSGESYEQYF.

This clonotype was seen only a few times. This rearrangement joins TRBV20-1 to TRBJ2-1, with 10 nucleotides matching TRBD2. CDR1 and CDR2 from the germline V gene are DFQATT and SNEGSKA (reference sequence). The CDR3 is made up of 14 amino acids. The junction had 3 bases not matched to a gene; V was cut back by 2 bases and J by 5 bases. CDR3 DNA sequence: TGCAGTGCTAGATATCTAGCGGGGGACAATGAGCAGTTCTTC. This sequence encodes CSARYLAGDNEQFF.

This chain uses TRBV7-8 with TRBJ2-1; D remains unclear. CDR1 and CDR2 from the germline V gene are SGHVS and FQNEAQ. CDR3 size: 16 residues. Trimming shortened V by 1 base and J by 2 bases, and 12 bases separated the two germline ends. The CDR3: CASSLGAAGPYNEQFF. The CDR3 DNA reads as TGTGCCAGCAGCTTAGGGGCCGCCGGACCCTACAATGAGCAGTTCTTC.

This clonotype was counted ten times or more. The chain joins TRBV7-9 to TRBJ1-2; 7 bases are shared with TRBD1. The CDR3 covers 13 residues. The germline CDR1 and CDR2 sequences are SEHNR and FQNEAQ (reference sequence). The V and J ends lost 5 bases and 5 bases, in that order; junction bases with no gene match: 5. In DNA, the CDR3 is TGTGCCAGCAGCCCGGGACAGCGGTATGGCTACACCTTC. Encoded protein: CASSPGQRYGYTF.